The clone carrying this T cell receptor beta chain was detected only a few times. Antigen unknown. This specimen belongs to a study of PD-1 blockade in classical Hodgkin lymphoma. Generated by immunoSEQ multiplex PCR, the TCRdb table keeps only in-frame clones and is missing some. The table records around 9,600 clones, around 72% of them present only once. Time point defined: cycle 4 day 1 (C4D1), after 6 weeks of nivolumab. The patients all showed relapse after autologous stem cell transplantation, while their brentuximab vedotin exposure varied. The CD4+ T cells used were purified from thawed PBMCs through magnetic negative selection. CDR1 SGHRS and CDR2 YFSETQ come from the germline V gene. V dropped 7 bases and J dropped 4 bases, with 17 bases sitting between them. The CDR3 is 14 amino acids. Regarding the study as a whole: Nivolumab initiated under 1 year post-ASCT led to patient exclusion. Baseline diversity resembling that of newly diagnosed patients was seen in complete responders.

The starting material was CD4+ T cells from blood, obtained before the fourth cycle of nivolumab. The chain links TRBV5-1 to TRBJ1-2; the D gene is possibly TRBD1 (5 bases). This receptor was taken from a human donor with classical Hodgkin lymphoma. Here the CDR3 DNA reads TGCGCCAGCGATTGGACGGGGACTTCCTATGGCTACACCTTC. Encoded protein: CASDWTGTSYGYTF.